The clone carrying this T cell receptor beta chain was seen many times. Its target is not known. Template switching with 5'RACE generated the TCR cDNA and added a universal primer site and UMIs. Each CDR3 protein gets one entry after TCRdb re-called the 5' RACE reads with MiXCR. Here the sample spans 200,000 to 300,000 distinct CDR3 sequences, 6.5% to 7.5% being singletons. This sample is part of a study of T cells after yellow fever vaccination. Whole-study context: For low cell numbers, libraries were made with SMART-Seq v4 Ultra Low Input.

Study conclusions and caveats: CD4 and CD8 compartments shared a small share of clonotypes. Subsequent booster samples again held most clones from primary vaccination (under 98% CD4, about 85% CD8).

The clonotype was recovered from a man aged 25 to 40 who received the YFV17D yellow fever vaccine. The input for sequencing was CD4+ T cells sorted from PBMCs, taken on the day of the yellow fever booster vaccination.

The CDR3 DNA reads as TGCAGCGGGTCCAAAGCGACCACGGGCACAGATACGCAGTATTTT. This codes for CSGSKATTGTDTQYF. The chain recombines TRBV29-1 with TRBJ2-3; the D is unclear. Germline values: CDR1 SQVTM, CDR2 ANQGSEA. The CDR3 is 15 residues long. V shed 7 bases and J shed 1 base, with 18 bases lying between them.